The 2 T cell receptor beta chains below were found in one sample sequenced in a study of OX40 agonist ivuxolimab in advanced cancers. Libraries were prepared through the immunoSEQ multiplex PCR assay. TCRdb took over this immuneACCESS table, retaining in-frame rearrangements with V and J assigned. Such tables are incomplete; in checked studies, under half of the missing clones stem from an unresolved V gene, and the remainder is unexplained. For this sample the table gives around 54,000 clones, of which 90% to 95% were detected only once. The top ten constitute approximately 12% of the sample. The material sequenced was CD4+ or CD8+ T cells sorted from blood, taken in a trial of the OX40 agonist ivuxolimab. Source of these receptors: an adult with an advanced solid tumor such as melanoma, head and neck, liver or kidney cancer.

The sample holds one count of this clone. The chain employs TRBV4-1 and TRBJ2-3, with 10 bases that match TRBD2. Per germline, CDR1 MGHRA and CDR2 YSYEKL. The CDR3 runs to 15 residues. V trimming: 1 base; J trimming: 6 bases; junction bases outside the gene matches: 4. This chain's CDR3 is CASSQVGTSVDTQYF. The CDR3 nucleotides read TGCGCCAGCAGCCAAGTAGGGACTAGCGTGGATACGCAGTATTTT.

The chain joins TRBV9 to TRBJ2-2, with 13 bases identical to TRBD2. This CDR3 has 17 amino acids. Looked up from germline, CDR1 is SGDLS and CDR2 is YYNGEE. V lost 3 bases and J lost 5; bases outside the gene matches: 7. DNA of the CDR3: TGTGCCAGCAGCGAACCACTAGCGGGAGGGCCAACCGGGGAGCTGTTTTTT. This encodes CASSEPLAGGPTGELFF. Full variable domain (rest looked up from reference TRBV9 and TRBJ2-2): DSGVTQTPKHLITATGQRVTLRCSPRSGDLSVYWYQQSLDQGLQFLIQYYNGEERAKGNILERFSAQQFPDLHSELNLSSLELGDSALYFCASSEPLAGGPTGELFFGEGSRLTVL.